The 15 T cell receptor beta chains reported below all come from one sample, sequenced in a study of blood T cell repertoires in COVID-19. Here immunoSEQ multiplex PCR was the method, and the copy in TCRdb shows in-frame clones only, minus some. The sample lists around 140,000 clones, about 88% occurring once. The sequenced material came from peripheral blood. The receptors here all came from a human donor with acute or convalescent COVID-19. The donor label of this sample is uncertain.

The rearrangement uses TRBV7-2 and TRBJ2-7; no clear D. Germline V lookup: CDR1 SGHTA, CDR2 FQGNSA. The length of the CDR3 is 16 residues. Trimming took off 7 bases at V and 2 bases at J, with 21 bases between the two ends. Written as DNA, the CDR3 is TGTGCCAGCACCGTTAACGGTCCCCCGGTTGCCTACGAGCAGTACTTC. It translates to CASTVNGPPVAYEQYF.

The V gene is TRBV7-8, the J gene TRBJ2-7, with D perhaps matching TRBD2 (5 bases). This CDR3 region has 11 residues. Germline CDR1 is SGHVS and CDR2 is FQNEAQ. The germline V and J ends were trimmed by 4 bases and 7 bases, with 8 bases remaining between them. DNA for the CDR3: TGTGCCAGCAGCTCCTCGGGGGAGCAGTACGTC. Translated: CASSSSGEQYV.

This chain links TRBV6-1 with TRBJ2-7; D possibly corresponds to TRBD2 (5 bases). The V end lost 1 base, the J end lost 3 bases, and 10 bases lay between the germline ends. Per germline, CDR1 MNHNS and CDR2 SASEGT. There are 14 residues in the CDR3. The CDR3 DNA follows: TGTGCCAGCAGTGAAGTTCCAGGACTCTACGAGCAGTACTTC. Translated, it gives CASSEVPGLYEQYF.

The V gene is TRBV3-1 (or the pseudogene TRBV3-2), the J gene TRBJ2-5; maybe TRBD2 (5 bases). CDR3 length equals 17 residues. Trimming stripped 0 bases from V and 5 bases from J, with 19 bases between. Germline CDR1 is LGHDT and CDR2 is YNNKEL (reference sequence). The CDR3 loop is CASSQDQNGLSRETQYF. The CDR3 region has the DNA TGTGCCAGCAGCCAAGACCAGAACGGACTGTCTAGGGAGACCCAGTACTTC.

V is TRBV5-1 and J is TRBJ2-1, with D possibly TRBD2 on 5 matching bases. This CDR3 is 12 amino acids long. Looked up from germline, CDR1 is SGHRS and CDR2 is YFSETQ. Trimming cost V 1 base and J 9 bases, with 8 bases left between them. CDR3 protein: CASSLRDSEQFF. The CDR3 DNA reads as TGCGCCAGCAGCTTGCGGGATAGTGAGCAGTTCTTC.

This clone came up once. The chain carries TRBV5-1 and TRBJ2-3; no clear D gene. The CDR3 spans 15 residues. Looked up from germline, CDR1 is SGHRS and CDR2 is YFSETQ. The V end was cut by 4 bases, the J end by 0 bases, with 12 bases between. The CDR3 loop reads CASSRSTPSTDTQYF. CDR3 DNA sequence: TGCGCCAGCAGCCGTTCGACTCCTAGCACAGATACGCAGTATTTT.

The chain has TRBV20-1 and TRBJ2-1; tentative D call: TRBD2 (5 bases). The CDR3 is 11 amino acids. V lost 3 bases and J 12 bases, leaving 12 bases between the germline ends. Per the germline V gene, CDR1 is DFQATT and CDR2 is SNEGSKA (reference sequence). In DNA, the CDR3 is TGCAGTGCTAGGCTCACAGAGGGGCAGTTCTTC. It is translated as CSARLTEGQFF.

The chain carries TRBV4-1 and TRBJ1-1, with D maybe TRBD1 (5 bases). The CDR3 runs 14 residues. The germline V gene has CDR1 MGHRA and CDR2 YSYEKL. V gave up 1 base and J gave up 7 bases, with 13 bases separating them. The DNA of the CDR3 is TGCGCCAGCAGCCAAGCGCGGGGAACAGGTGAAGCTTTCTTT. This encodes CASSQARGTGEAFF.

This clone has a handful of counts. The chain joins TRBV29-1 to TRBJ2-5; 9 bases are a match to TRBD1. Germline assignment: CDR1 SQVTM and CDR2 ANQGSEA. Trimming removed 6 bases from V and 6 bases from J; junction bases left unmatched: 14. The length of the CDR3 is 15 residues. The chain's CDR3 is CSVASRDRVKKTQYF. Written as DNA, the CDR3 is TGCAGCGTCGCTAGCCGGGACAGGGTAAAAAAGACCCAGTACTTC. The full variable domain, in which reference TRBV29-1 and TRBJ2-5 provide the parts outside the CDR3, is SAVISQKPSRDICQRGTSLTIQCQVDSQVTMMFWYRQQPGQSLTLIATANQGSEATYESGFVIDKFPISRPNLTFSTLTVSNMSPEDSSIYLCSVASRDRVKKTQYFGPGTRLLVL.

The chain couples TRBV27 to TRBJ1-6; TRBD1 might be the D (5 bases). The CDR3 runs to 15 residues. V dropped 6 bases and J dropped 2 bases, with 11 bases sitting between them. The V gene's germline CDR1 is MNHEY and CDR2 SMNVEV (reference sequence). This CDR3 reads CASRLREAYNSPLHF. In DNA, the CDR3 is TGTGCCAGCAGGCTCAGGGAGGCCTATAATTCACCCCTCCACTTT.

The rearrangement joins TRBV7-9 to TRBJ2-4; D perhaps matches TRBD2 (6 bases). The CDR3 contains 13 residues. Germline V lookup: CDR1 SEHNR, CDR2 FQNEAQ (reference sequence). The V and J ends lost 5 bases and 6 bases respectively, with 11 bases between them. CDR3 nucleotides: TGTGCCAGCAGCCTCATTAGCGGAAACATTCAGTACTTC. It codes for CASSLISGNIQYF.

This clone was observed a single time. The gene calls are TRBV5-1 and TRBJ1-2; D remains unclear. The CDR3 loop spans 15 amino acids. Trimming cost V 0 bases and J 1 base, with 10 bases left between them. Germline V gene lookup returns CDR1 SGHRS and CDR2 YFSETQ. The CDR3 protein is CASSLEGRGNYGYTF. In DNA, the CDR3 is TGCGCCAGCAGCTTGGAAGGTCGAGGTAACTATGGCTACACCTTC.

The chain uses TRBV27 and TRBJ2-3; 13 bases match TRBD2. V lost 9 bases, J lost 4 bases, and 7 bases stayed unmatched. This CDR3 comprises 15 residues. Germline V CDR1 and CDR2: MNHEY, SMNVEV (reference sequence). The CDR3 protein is CASGPGLAGPDTQYF. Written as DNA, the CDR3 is TGTGCCAGTGGCCCGGGACTAGCGGGACCAGATACGCAGTATTTT.

The CDR3 is CASSPQTGELFF. CDR3 nucleotide sequence: TGTGCCAGCTCACCTCAGACCGGGGAGCTGTTTTTT. V and J are TRBV18 and TRBJ2-2; D unresolved. The germline CDR1 and CDR2 sequences are KGHSH and LQKENI. The CDR3 spans 12 residues. Trimming took 3 bases from V and 5 from J, leaving 4 bases between them. The full variable domain, rest sourced from reference TRBV18 and TRBJ2-2, is NAGVMQNPRHLVRRRGQEARLRCSPMKGHSHVYWYRQLPEEGLKFMVYLQKENIIDESGMPKERFSAEFPKEGPSILRIQQVVRGDSAAYFCASSPQTGELFFGEGSRLTVL.

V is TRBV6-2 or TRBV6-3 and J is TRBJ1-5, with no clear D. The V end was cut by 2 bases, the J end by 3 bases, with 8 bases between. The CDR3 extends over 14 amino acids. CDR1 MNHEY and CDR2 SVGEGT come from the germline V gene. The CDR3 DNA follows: TGTGCCAGCAGTTACCACAGATTCAATCAGCCCCAGCATTTT. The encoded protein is CASSYHRFNQPQHF.